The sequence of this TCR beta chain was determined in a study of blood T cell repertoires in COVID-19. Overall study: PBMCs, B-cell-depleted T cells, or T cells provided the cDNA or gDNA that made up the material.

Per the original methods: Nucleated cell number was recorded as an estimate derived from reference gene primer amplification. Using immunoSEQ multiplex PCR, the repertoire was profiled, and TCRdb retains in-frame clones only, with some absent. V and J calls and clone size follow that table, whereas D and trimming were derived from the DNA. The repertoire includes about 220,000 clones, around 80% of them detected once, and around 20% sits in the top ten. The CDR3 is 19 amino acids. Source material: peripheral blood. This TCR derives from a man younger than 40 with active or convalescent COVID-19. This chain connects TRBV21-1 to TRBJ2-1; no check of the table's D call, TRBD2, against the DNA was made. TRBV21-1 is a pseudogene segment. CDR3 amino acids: CASTATSGGILCSYNEQFF. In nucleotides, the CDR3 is TGTGCCAGCACCGCGACTAGCGGGGGGATTCTCTGCTCCTACAATGAGCAGTTCTTC.